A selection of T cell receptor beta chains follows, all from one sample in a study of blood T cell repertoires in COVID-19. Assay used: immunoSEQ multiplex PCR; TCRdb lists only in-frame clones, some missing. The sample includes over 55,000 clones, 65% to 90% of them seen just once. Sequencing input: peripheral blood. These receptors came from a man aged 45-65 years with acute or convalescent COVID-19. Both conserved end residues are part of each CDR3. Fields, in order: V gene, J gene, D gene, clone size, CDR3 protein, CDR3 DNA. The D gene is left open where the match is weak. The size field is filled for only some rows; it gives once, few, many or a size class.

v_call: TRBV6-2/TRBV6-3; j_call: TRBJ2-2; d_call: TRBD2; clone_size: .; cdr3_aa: CASSYSRGGGANTGELFF; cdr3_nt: TGTGCCAGCAGTTACTCGAGGGGCGGGGGAGCGAACACCGGGGAGCTGTTTTTT
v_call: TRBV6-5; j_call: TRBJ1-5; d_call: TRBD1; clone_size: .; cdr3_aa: CASSQGAEQPQHF; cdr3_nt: TGTGCCAGCAGTCAGGGGGCAGAACAGCCCCAGCATTTT
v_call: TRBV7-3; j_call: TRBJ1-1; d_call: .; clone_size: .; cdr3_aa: CASSPPGSTEAFF; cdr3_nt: TGTGCCAGCAGCCCGCCCGGGAGCACTGAAGCTTTCTTT
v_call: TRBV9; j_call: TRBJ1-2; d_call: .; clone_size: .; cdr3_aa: CASSVAATAYGYTF; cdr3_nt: TGTGCCAGCAGCGTAGCTGCGACAGCATATGGCTACACCTTC
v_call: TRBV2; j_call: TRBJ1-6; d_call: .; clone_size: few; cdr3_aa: CASSGGTVSSPLHF; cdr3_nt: TGTGCCAGCAGTGGCGGCACGGTTAGTTCACCCCTCCACTTT
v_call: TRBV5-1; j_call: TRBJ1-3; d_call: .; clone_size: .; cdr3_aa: CASSLSFSGNTIYF; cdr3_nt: TGCGCCAGCAGCTTGTCCTTCTCTGGAAACACCATATATTTT
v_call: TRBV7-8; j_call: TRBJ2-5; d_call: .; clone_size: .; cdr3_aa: CASSLSFLGGGGTQYF; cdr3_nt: TGTGCCAGCAGCTTATCCTTTCTCGGGGGAGGTGGGACCCAGTACTTC
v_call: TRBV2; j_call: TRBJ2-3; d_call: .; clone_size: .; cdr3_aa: CASSPDWSTDTQYF; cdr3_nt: TGTGCCAGCAGTCCGGACTGGTCCACAGATACGCAGTATTTT
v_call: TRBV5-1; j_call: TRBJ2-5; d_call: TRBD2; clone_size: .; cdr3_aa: CASSLATSGGTETQYF; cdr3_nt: TGCGCCAGCAGCTTGGCGACTAGCGGGGGCACGGAGACCCAGTACTTC
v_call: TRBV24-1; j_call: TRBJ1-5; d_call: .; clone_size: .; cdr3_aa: CATSDLTGSSNQPQHF; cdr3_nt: TGTGCCACCAGTGATTTGACAGGGTCTAGCAATCAGCCCCAGCATTTT